The next 27 T cell receptor beta chains were all read from a single sample in a study of blood T cell repertoires in COVID-19. Measured with immunoSEQ multiplex PCR; TCRdb has only the in-frame clones, and not every one. Of roughly 170,000 clones listed, under 85% are singletons. Input material: peripheral blood. The receptor set was obtained from a human donor in a cohort sampled during active COVID-19.

The chain carries TRBV2 and TRBJ2-7, with TRBD1 matching over 8 bases. This CDR3 has 16 residues. Trimming took 5 bases from V and 0 from J; bases not matched to a gene: 9. Germline CDR1 and CDR2: SNHLY and FYNNEI. CDR3 in DNA: TGTGCCAGCAGTCCCCAGGGACAGGCGAGCTCCTACGAGCAGTACTTC. This translates into CASSPQGQASSYEQYF.

The table lists this clone with a count of one. The chain is built from TRBV7-2 and TRBJ1-5, with D hard to call. This CDR3 contains 13 residues. Germline V gives CDR1 SGHTA, CDR2 FQGNSA. Trimming removed 2 bases from V and 8 bases from J, with 10 bases in between. Here the CDR3 DNA reads TGTGCCAGCAGCTTACTACTCGTAGAGCCCCAGCATTTT. This translates into CASSLLLVEPQHF.

The sample holds a few counts of this clone. The chain links TRBV10-2 to TRBJ1-2, with 9 bases lining up with TRBD1. V lost 6 bases, J lost 7 bases, and 6 bases stayed unmatched. The CDR3 is made up of 13 amino acids. Germline V gene sequence: CDR1 WSHSY, CDR2 SAAADI. The DNA of the CDR3 is TGCGCCAGCAGCCAGGACAGGGGAGCTGGCTACACCTTC. This codes for CASSQDRGAGYTF.

This chain links TRBV19 with TRBJ2-5, with D perhaps TRBD1 (6 bases). CDR1 is LNHDA, CDR2 SQIVND, per germline (reference sequence). V lost 1 base and J 5 bases, leaving 8 bases between the germline ends. CDR3 length: 13 amino acids. This chain's CDR3 is CASSIVDRETQYF. CDR3 in DNA: TGTGCCAGTAGTATAGTTGACAGGGAGACCCAGTACTTC.

The V gene is TRBV5-1, the J gene TRBJ2-1; 7 nucleotides line up with TRBD2. The V gene's germline CDR1 is SGHRS and CDR2 YFSETQ. The CDR3 contains 18 residues. The V gene end was trimmed by 3 bases and the J gene end by 0 bases; junction bases not matched to a gene: 12. The CDR3 is CASSWGLSSSGSYNEQFF. Written as DNA, the CDR3 is TGCGCCAGCAGCTGGGGACTATCCTCAAGCGGCTCCTACAATGAGCAGTTCTTC.

The chain joins TRBV7-6 to TRBJ1-5, with 7 bases that match TRBD1. CDR3 length: 15 amino acids. After removal of 1 base from V and 2 bases from J, the junction contained 2 bases not matched to a gene. Per germline, CDR1 SGHVS and CDR2 FNYEAQ. The chain's CDR3 is CASSLGDSRNQPQHF. The CDR3 DNA is TGTGCCAGCAGCTTAGGGGACAGTCGCAATCAGCCCCAGCATTTT. Using reference TRBV7-6 and TRBJ1-5 for the parts outside the CDR3, the full variable domain is GAGVSQSPRYKVTKRGQDVALRCDPISGHVSLYWYRQALGQGPEFLTYFNYEAQQDKSGLPNDRFSAERPEGSISTLTIQRTEQRDSAMYRCASSLGDSRNQPQHFGDGTRLSIL.

A single count supports this clone. V is TRBV6-5 and J is TRBJ1-1, with 8 nucleotides matching TRBD1. The CDR3 totals 15 residues. J lost 0 bases, V lost 6 bases, and 6 bases had no gene match. CDR1 is MNHEY and CDR2 is SVGAGI in the germline V gene. The CDR3 nucleotides read TGTGCCAGCAGAAGACAGGGGAAGATGAACACTGAAGCTTTCTTT. This encodes CASRRQGKMNTEAFF.

The gene calls are TRBV6-5 and TRBJ2-2; D is unresolved. In germline, CDR1 is MNHEY, CDR2 SVGAGI. The V end was cut by 2 bases, the J end by 6 bases, with 13 bases between. This CDR3 region has 15 residues. The CDR3 coding sequence is TGTGCCAGCAGTTACATCGGCGGTCCCGCCGGGGAGCTGTTTTTT. Its protein product is CASSYIGGPAGELFF.

V gene TRBV6-4 combines with J gene TRBJ2-1; perhaps TRBD2 as D (6 bases). This CDR3 comprises 15 residues. The germline V gene has CDR1 MRHNA and CDR2 SNTAGT. Trimming stripped 4 bases from V and 4 bases from J, with 14 bases between. This CDR3 reads CASSASGDGYNEQFF. The CDR3 nucleotides read TGTGCCAGCAGTGCGTCGGGGGATGGTTACAATGAGCAGTTCTTC.

This CDR3 is CSASGASRLNTEAFF. For the CDR3, the DNA is TGCAGTGCTAGTGGGGCGTCCCGACTGAACACTGAAGCTTTCTTT. J is TRBJ1-1 and V is TRBV20-1, with D possibly being TRBD1 (5 bases). Between the trimmed V and J ends, which lost 3 bases and 0 bases, there was a span of 14 bases. Germline V lookup: CDR1 DFQATT, CDR2 SNEGSKA (reference sequence). The CDR3 contains 15 residues.

J is TRBJ1-1 and V is TRBV12-1. TRBV12-1 has pseudogene status. The CDR3 runs 14 residues. CDR3 sequence (DNA): TGTGCCAGCAGCTCATTCCGCGGGAACACTGAAGCTTTCTTT. Protein sequence: CASSSFRGNTEAFF.

This clone has a count of ten or more. CDR3 protein: CSAGTAGGYEQYF. For the CDR3, the DNA is TGCAGCGCAGGGACCGCAGGGGGCTACGAGCAGTACTTC. The chain recombines TRBV29-1 with TRBJ2-7; 7 nucleotides match TRBD1. Per the germline V gene, CDR1 is SQVTM and CDR2 is ANQGSEA. CDR3 size: 13 residues. After removal of 7 bases from V and 3 bases from J, the junction contained 9 bases not matched to a gene.

V and J are TRBV5-1 and TRBJ2-2; D uncertain. This CDR3 is 15 amino acids long. Germline assignment: CDR1 SGHRS and CDR2 YFSETQ. With 3 bases removed from V and 0 bases from J, the gap between germline ends came to 9 bases. The CDR3 DNA reads TGCGCCAGCAGCTACAGCCAGGCGAACACCGGGGAGCTGTTTTTT. It specifies CASSYSQANTGELFF.

The chain couples TRBV30 to TRBJ1-5; D remains unclear. V lost 1 base and J 2 bases, leaving 6 bases between the germline ends. Germline V gene data show CDR1 as GTSNPN and CDR2 as SVGIG (reference sequence). The length of the CDR3 is 13 residues. CDR3 coding DNA: TGTGCCTGGAGTGGGGGAGGCAATCAGCCCCAGCATTTT. This gives the protein CAWSGGGNQPQHF.

The rearrangement uses TRBV9 and TRBJ2-2; TRBD2 agrees at 14 bases. This CDR3 is built from 17 residues. Looked up from germline, CDR1 is SGDLS and CDR2 is YYNGEE. V shed 3 bases and J 4 bases; nucleotides not matched to a gene: 5. The CDR3 nucleotides read TGTGCCAGCAGCGCCGGGACTAGCGGGGGCCGCACCGGGGAGCTGTTTTTT. Translating it yields CASSAGTSGGRTGELFF.

The chain employs TRBV7-9 and TRBJ1-1; unclear D gene. Trimming removed 5 bases at V and 1 base at J, with 20 bases between. This CDR3 has 17 amino acids. CDR1 SEHNR and CDR2 FQNEAQ come from the germline V gene (reference sequence). CDR3 DNA sequence: TGTGCCAGCAGCAGCTTATTTTCGGGAGTTAGGAACACTGAAGCTTTCTTT. Amino acids: CASSSLFSGVRNTEAFF.

The chain joins TRBV5-4 to TRBJ1-2; no clear D gene. This CDR3 spans 12 amino acids. Trimming pared 4 bases from V and 7 bases from J, leaving 11 bases between. Germline V gene lookup returns CDR1 SGHNT and CDR2 YYREEE (reference sequence). CDR3 region: CASSEDWSGYTF. The CDR3 DNA sequence: TGTGCCAGCAGCGAGGACTGGAGTGGCTACACCTTC.

The rearrangement links TRBV10-3 to TRBJ1-6; D gene ambiguous. This CDR3 contains 12 residues. V was trimmed by 6 bases and J by 5 bases, leaving 5 bases between them. CDR1 is ENHRY and CDR2 is SYGVKD in the germline V gene. The CDR3 reads CAISQDNSPLHF. The CDR3 nucleotides read TGTGCCATCAGCCAGGATAATTCACCCCTCCACTTT.

The chain uses TRBV23-1 and TRBJ2-1; no clear D. TRBV23-1 qualifies as an ORF whose function is uncertain. V was clipped by 1 base and J by 11 bases, with 9 bases between them. This CDR3 contains 12 residues. This CDR3 is CASSQWSEKQFF. Here the CDR3 DNA reads TGCGCCAGCAGTCAATGGTCGGAGAAGCAGTTCTTC.

The genes are TRBV5-1 and TRBJ2-7; D not resolved. From germline, CDR1 is SGHRS and CDR2 YFSETQ. V lost 0 bases and J lost 2, with 12 bases in between. CDR3 size: 15 residues. CDR3 bases: TGCGCCAGCAGCTTGGGCCCCTCAGAAACCTACGAGCAGTACTTC. This gives the protein CASSLGPSETYEQYF.

This chain connects TRBV19 to TRBJ2-7, with 11 bases fitting TRBD2. The CDR3 loop spans 18 amino acids. CDR1 is LNHDA, CDR2 SQIVND, per germline (reference sequence). V gave up 2 bases and J gave up 2 bases; unmatched junction bases: 11. This CDR3 reads CASSISLAGGEAPYEQYF. CDR3 nucleotides: TGTGCCAGTAGTATAAGCCTAGCGGGGGGAGAAGCCCCCTACGAGCAGTACTTC.

V gene TRBV12-3 or TRBV12-4 combines with J gene TRBJ2-7; 9 positions agree with TRBD1. The J segment lost 6 bases and the V segment lost 5 bases, leaving 5 bases of the junction unmatched. The CDR3 is 13 amino acids. The CDR3 region has the DNA TGTGCCAGCAGTCAACAGGGGGCAAGCGAGCAGTACTTC. Its translation is CASSQQGASEQYF.

The chain couples TRBV3-1 (or the pseudogene TRBV3-2) to TRBJ2-7, with no clear D. This CDR3 region has 13 residues. Germline V CDR1 and CDR2: LGHDT, YNNKEL (reference sequence). V lost 1 base to trimming and J lost 6 bases, with 10 bases between them. The CDR3 loop is CASSQASLREQYF. The CDR3 bases are TGTGCCAGCAGCCAAGCTTCTCTGCGCGAGCAGTACTTC.

The J gene is TRBJ1-2, the V gene TRBV7-8; unclear D gene. Germline loops: CDR1 SGHVS, CDR2 FQNEAQ. This CDR3 is built from 14 residues. The ends were cut back, 1 base at V and 8 bases at J, with 14 bases in the middle. This CDR3 reads CASSLGLGTGGYTF. The CDR3 DNA follows: TGTGCCAGCAGCTTAGGTCTGGGAACGGGAGGCTACACCTTC.

The rearrangement joins TRBV5-1 to TRBJ1-5, with D hard to call. The CDR3 covers 15 residues. V gave up 0 bases and J gave up 1 base, with 8 bases separating them. Per the germline V gene, CDR1 is SGHRS and CDR2 is YFSETQ. The CDR3 protein is CASSLVAFSNQPQHF. The DNA for the CDR3 is TGCGCCAGCAGCTTGGTGGCCTTCAGCAATCAGCCCCAGCATTTT. Filled out from reference TRBV5-1 and TRBJ1-5, the complete variable domain reads KAGVTQTPRYLIKTRGQQVTLSCSPISGHRSVSWYQQTPGQGLQFLFEYFSETQRNKGNFPGRFSGRQFSNSRSEMNVSTLELGDSALYLCASSLVAFSNQPQHFGDGTRLSIL.

The chain has TRBV7-8 and TRBJ2-1, with no clear D. The germline gives CDR1 SGHVS, CDR2 FQNEAQ. The CDR3 loop spans 12 amino acids. The germline V and J ends were trimmed by 4 bases and 8 bases, with 9 bases remaining between them. This CDR3 reads CASSSSSYEQFF. CDR3 nucleotides: TGTGCCAGCAGCTCCTCCTCGTATGAGCAGTTCTTC.

CDR3 protein: CASSPLGGLNSPLHF. The DNA for the CDR3 is TGTGCCAGCAGCCCATTGGGGGGGCTCAATTCACCCCTCCACTTT. V is TRBV3-1 (or the pseudogene TRBV3-2) and J is TRBJ1-6; tentatively, D is TRBD1 (6 bases). The germline V gene has CDR1 LGHDT and CDR2 YNNKEL (reference sequence). The CDR3 has 15 residues. V was pared by 4 bases and J by 7 bases, with 14 bases between.